The 4 T cell receptor beta chains in this list originate from one sample, sequenced in a study of CD8 T cells in Susac syndrome. The RNA input was about 0.5 to 1 ug, and it was reverse transcribed with random hexamers. TCRdb used MiXCR to reprocess the immunoSEQ multiplex PCR reads, holding one entry per CDR3 protein. The data contain some 110,000 distinct CDR3 sequences, approximately 93% of them singletons. The specimen was CD4+ T cells from PBMCs. These TCRs come from a human donor with multiple sclerosis.

CDR3 sequence (DNA): TGTGCCACCAGTGATTCCCGGACCGACCATTACAATGAGCAGTTCTTC. Translated, it gives CATSDSRTDHYNEQFF. The chain links TRBV24-1 to TRBJ2-1; D unresolved. With 2 bases removed from V and 4 bases from J, the gap between germline ends came to 14 bases. The CDR3 is 16 amino acids. Germline CDR1 reads KGHDR; CDR2 reads SFDVKD.

V and J are TRBV7-2 and TRBJ2-3; TRBD2 matches at 7 bases. The germline V gene encodes CDR1 SGHTA and CDR2 FQGNSA. CDR3 length: 15 amino acids. The ends lost 1 base at V and 5 bases at J; junction bases unmatched: 6. Here the CDR3 reads CASSLVGGVRDTQYF. The CDR3 DNA sequence: TGTGCCAGCAGCTTAGTTGGGGGGGTTAGAGATACGCAGTATTTT.

This chain joins TRBV7-9 and TRBJ2-7, with D perhaps TRBD1 (5 bases). This CDR3 region has 13 residues. Trimming stripped 4 bases from V and 0 bases from J, with 7 bases between. The germline CDR1 and CDR2 sequences are SEHNR and FQNEAQ (reference sequence). CDR3 DNA: TGTGCCAGCAGCTCCGGACACTCCTACGAGCAGTACTTC. It encodes CASSSGHSYEQYF.

The CDR3 DNA is TGTGCCAGCAGTTCGACCGGGACAGGGGCCGGGGCCAACGTCCTGACTTTC. Encoded protein: CASSSTGTGAGANVLTF. The V gene is TRBV12-3 or TRBV12-4, the J gene TRBJ2-6, with 10 bases matching TRBD1. CDR3 length: 17 residues. Unmatched junction bases numbered 7, after V lost 4 bases and J lost 4 bases.